This TCR beta chain was retrieved from a study of shared clonotypes between healthy human individuals (dated by TCRdb to the early 2020s). Turning to the overall study: A couple of women and a few men aged 18 to 49 years were included in the cohort. For each donor, three plates each were used for CD4 naive and CD4 memory, two plates were used for CD8 naive, and one plate was used for CD8 memory. Blood TCR repertoires of roughly five healthy adults were deeply sequenced to estimate repertoire size and the extent of clonotype sharing between individuals. Per donor, leukapheresis produced somewhere between about 0.94 and 9 billion PBMCs. Libraries were prepared and TCR repertoires were sequenced by different laboratories using diverse techniques, in order to increase sequencing depth and limit assay-specific biases.

The investigation overall reported the following: Higher generation probabilities were observed for clonotypes shared by all four sorted-subset donors than for non-shared clonotypes. Naive subsets generally had larger estimated clonotype richness than memory subsets. Because the study included a small number of donors, the genetic and exposure-history diversity represented was limited. Across a handful of donors, roughly 5.4% of naive CD4, approximately 3.6% of naive CD8, 2.3% of memory CD4, and approximately 0.4% of memory CD8 clonotypes were shared. Sampling was restricted to blood, and TCR repertoires in tissues likely differ from the TCR repertoires found in blood. Incomplete sequencing was indicated by rarefaction of sorted-subset datasets, despite the large sequencing depth. Based on pairwise subsampling, the degree of clonotype sharing among donors was expected to be affected by sequencing depth.

TCR CDR3 regions were amplified from genomic DNA by multiplex PCR using the deep immunoSEQ assay. For each cell subset, the extracted genomic DNA was distributed evenly across all wells of several immunoSEQ 96-well plates, and each plate served as one replicate. For sorted subsets, 150 to 200 ng genomic DNA, equal to 30,000 to 35,000 T cell genomes, was loaded into each replicate PCR. Purified libraries were quantified with a Qubit 3.0 fluorometer, sized on a Bioanalyzer 2100, and re-quantified with the KAPA Library Quantification kit. Each immunoSEQ 96-well plate was sequenced on its own single-read 150-cycle Illumina NextSeq 550 flow cell. In the authors' own workflow: The immunoSEQ output contained only junctional sequences without quality scores, so filtering could not match that applied to full-length reads. To assign V/J genes and CDR3, sequences were annotated against IMGT germline references using PyIR, a Python wrapper for IgBLAST v1.9. Reads were filtered out if the reads had weak V/J assignments (E-value above 1e-6), no CDR3, stop codons, out-of-frame junctions, or ambiguous translated residues. V3J clonotypes were defined by identical inferred V gene, J gene, and CDR3 amino acid sequence. Percentage overlap between repertoires was computed as shared unique clonotypes divided by the size of the smaller repertoire. Richness of each repertoire was evaluated using RTK rarefaction, the Chao1 estimator, and Recon v2.1 estimates of unobserved clonotypes. Generation probabilities were computed with OLGA for all TCRbeta clonotypes obtained by the gDNA method from several donors. TCRdb holds this immuneACCESS table with in-frame rearrangements only. Some clones are missing; in checked studies, unresolved V genes explain under half, and the rest has no known cause. V, J and clone size were drawn from that table, and D and trimming were deduced from the DNA. In this sample the table shows about 1.5 million clones, roughly 96% of which occur a single time. The top ten hold 1% to 1.5% of the sample.

Healthy HIV-negative adults with no recently reported acute infections or vaccinations were included as donors. All donors were Caucasian adults living in Nashville, Tennessee, USA. CD4+ T cells were enriched through magnetic negative selection, after which naive cells were positively selected on CD45RA and the remaining negative fraction served as the memory subset. After blood collection by leukapheresis, PBMCs were isolated using Ficoll-Histopaque density gradient centrifugation and then cryopreserved in the vapor phase of liquid nitrogen. Analytical flow cytometry was used to check the purity and quantity of every magnetically sorted T cell population. Each sorted fraction had its genomic DNA isolated and then quantified by UV absorbance on a Nanodrop 2000c. V loses 6 bases at its end and J loses 5 bases; junction bases beyond the gene matches: 5. From the germline V gene, CDR1 is MDHEN and CDR2 is SYDVKM. CDR3 length: 14 amino acids, cysteine to phenylalanine. Only the CDR3 part of the read is kept: 42 bases, read in frame from the first base.

In regard to this clone: It has no known antigen specificity. Base-call qualities are not available, and no considerably larger clone is one nucleotide away.

Specimen: naive CD4+ T cells sorted from blood. The cell subset or site label corresponds to: CD45RA+ positively selected. This TCR came from a man aged 25 to 45 in good health. The chain links TRBV28 with TRBJ2-5; 11 central bases correspond to TRBD2. The CDR3 region: CASSSTSGGETQYF. The DNA reads as follows: TGTGCCAGCAGCTCCACTAGCGGGGGTGAGACCCAGTACTTC.